Listed here are 12 T cell receptor beta chains from one sample, sequenced in a study of patients and donors after allogeneic stem cell transplantation. TCRdb reprocessed the RT-PCR reads with MiXCR, giving one entry per CDR3 protein. This sample has 150,000 to 200,000 distinct CDR3 sequences, with 30% found just once. The specimen sequenced was blood, either unsorted or a sorted T cell fraction (not recorded which). These receptors all stem from a human donor who was either an allogeneic HSCT recipient or a stem cell or donor lymphocyte infusion donor (not recorded which). It is not recorded whose cells these are; they may come from a transplant donor.

The rearrangement links TRBV2 to TRBJ2-7; the D gene is possibly TRBD2 (6 bases). Germline V gene data show CDR1 as SNHLY and CDR2 as FYNNEI. The CDR3 covers 13 residues. Trimming took off 7 bases at V and 0 bases at J, with 10 bases between the two ends. Here the CDR3 DNA reads TGTGCCAGCATGAAGACTAGCTCCTACGAGCAGTACTTC. It specifies CASMKTSSYEQYF.

For the CDR3, the DNA is TGTGCCAGCAGTTACTCGACCTTAGCGGGAGGTGACGAGCAGTACTTC. Translating it yields CASSYSTLAGGDEQYF. This chain links TRBV6-5 with TRBJ2-7, with TRBD2 identical over 10 bases. Trimming at V came to 0 bases and at J to 5 bases, leaving 7 bases not matched to a gene. There are 16 residues in the CDR3. Germline V CDR1 and CDR2: MNHEY, SVGAGI.

CDR3 coding DNA: TGTGCCAGCCAAGGGACAGGGAGCTACAATGAGCAGTTCTTC. Encoded protein: CASQGTGSYNEQFF. The chain joins TRBV25-1 to TRBJ2-1; 9 positions match TRBD1. The junction had 5 bases not matched to a gene; V was cut back by 8 bases and J by 3 bases. The CDR3 consists of 14 residues. Germline lookup yields CDR1 MGHDK and CDR2 SYGVNS.

This chain joins TRBV2 and TRBJ2-4; 7 bases match TRBD2. The CDR3 has 17 amino acids. Looked up from germline, CDR1 is SNHLY and CDR2 is FYNNEI. With 6 bases clipped from V and 0 bases from J, the junction kept 11 bases outside the gene matches. CDR3 sequence reads: CASRDSVAGVAKNIQYF. The CDR3 DNA reads as TGTGCCAGCAGGGACTCGGTAGCGGGTGTAGCCAAAAACATTCAGTACTTC.

The chain is built from TRBV4-2 and TRBJ2-1, with 11 bases fitting TRBD1. Germline values: CDR1 LGHNA, CDR2 YNFKEQ. V trimming: 5 bases; J trimming: 7 bases; junction bases outside the gene matches: 7. This CDR3 is built from 15 residues. In DNA, the CDR3 is TGTGCCAGCAGCTCGGACAGGGGGCGTTCGAATGAGCAGTTCTTC. Encoded protein: CASSSDRGRSNEQFF.

The chain combines TRBV6-6 with TRBJ2-7; 10 bases are a match to TRBD2. CDR1 is MNHNY and CDR2 is SVGAGI in the germline V gene (reference sequence). Germline trimming cut 7 bases from V and 5 bases from J; bases unmatched to any gene: 5. The CDR3 spans 13 residues. In DNA, the CDR3 is TGTGCCAGCATTCCTAGCGGGAGCGACGAGCAGTACTTC. As protein: CASIPSGSDEQYF.

The chain couples TRBV20-1 to TRBJ1-4; TRBD1 agrees at 8 bases. The CDR3 has 15 residues. Germline V lookup: CDR1 DFQATT, CDR2 SNEGSKA (reference sequence). The V gene end was trimmed by 1 base and the J gene end by 7 bases; junction bases not matched to a gene: 8. In DNA, the CDR3 is TGCAGTGCTAGAGCCTTACAGGGGGACGGTGAAAAACTGTTTTTT. Protein: CSARALQGDGEKLFF.

The chain is built from TRBV7-2 and TRBJ2-1; 7 bases fit TRBD2. This CDR3 contains 13 residues. CDR1 and CDR2 (germline): SGHTA, FQGNSA. Losses at the gene ends were 2 bases for V and 9 bases for J; bases not matched to a gene: 4. The CDR3 sequence is CASSLSWGGEQFF. The CDR3 bases are TGTGCCAGCAGCTTAAGTTGGGGGGGTGAGCAGTTCTTC. The full variable domain, completed using reference TRBV7-2 and TRBJ2-1, is GAGVSQSPSNKVTEKGKDVELRCDPISGHTALYWYRQSLGQGLEFLIYFQGNSAPDKSGLPSDRFSAERTGGSVSTLTIQRTQQEDSAVYLCASSLSWGGEQFFGPGTRLTVL.

The chain is built from TRBV13 and TRBJ2-1; the match to TRBD2 covers 10 bases. CDR3 size: 16 residues. V was clipped by 0 bases and J by 8 bases; unmatched bases: 7. CDR1 PRHDT and CDR2 FYEKMQ come from the germline V gene (reference sequence). Here the CDR3 DNA reads TGTGCCAGCAGCTTAGGAGTCCTAGCGGGAGAGGATGAGCAGTTCTTC. Its translation is CASSLGVLAGEDEQFF. The full variable domain, rest sourced from reference TRBV13 and TRBJ2-1, is AAGVIQSPRHLIKEKRETATLKCYPIPRHDTVYWYQQGPGQDPQFLISFYEKMQSDKGSIPDRFSAQQFSDYHSELNMSSLELGDSALYFCASSLGVLAGEDEQFFGPGTRLTVL.

This clonotype came up many times. The genes are TRBV5-5 and TRBJ1-5, with D hard to call. This CDR3 spans 14 amino acids. V lost 0 bases and J lost 1, with 5 bases in between. The germline V gene has CDR1 SGHKS and CDR2 YYEKEE (reference sequence). The CDR3 region has the DNA TGTGCCAGCAGCTTGGACTTGAGCAATCAGCCCCAGCATTTT. Translated: CASSLDLSNQPQHF.

V is TRBV7-8 and J is TRBJ2-3; 9 bases line up with TRBD2. CDR3 length: 15 amino acids. Losses at the gene ends were 4 bases for V and 5 bases for J; bases not matched to a gene: 7. Germline loops: CDR1 SGHVS, CDR2 FQNEAQ. The CDR3 bases are TGTGCCAGCAGCTCCCCGGGTAGCGGGGGAGATACGCAGTATTTT. It yields the protein CASSSPGSGGDTQYF.

The rearrangement uses TRBV7-9 and TRBJ1-6; the D gene is possibly TRBD1 (5 bases). With 1 base removed from V and 7 bases from J, the gap between germline ends came to 8 bases. Germline V gene data show CDR1 as SEHNR and CDR2 as FQNEAQ (reference sequence). CDR3 length equals 14 residues. The DNA for the CDR3 is TGTGCCAGCAGCTTAGGGGGCCGAAATTCACCCCTCCACTTT. Amino acids: CASSLGGRNSPLHF. Based on the CDR3 plus reference TRBV7-9 and TRBJ1-6, the full variable domain is DTGVSQNPRHKITKRGQNVTFRCDPISEHNRLYWYRQTLGQGPEFLTYFQNEAQLEKSRLLSDRFSAERPKGSFSTLEIQRTEQGDSAMYLCASSLGGRNSPLHFGNGTRLTVT.